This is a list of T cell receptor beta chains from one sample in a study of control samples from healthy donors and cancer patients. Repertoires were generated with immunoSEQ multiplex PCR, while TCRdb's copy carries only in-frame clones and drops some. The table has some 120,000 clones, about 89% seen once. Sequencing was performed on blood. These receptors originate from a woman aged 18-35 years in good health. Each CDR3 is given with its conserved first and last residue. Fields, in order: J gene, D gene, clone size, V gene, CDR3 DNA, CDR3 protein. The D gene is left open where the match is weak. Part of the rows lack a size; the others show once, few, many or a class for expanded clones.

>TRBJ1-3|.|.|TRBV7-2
TGTGCCAGCAGCTTCAAACAGGGCCCAAACTCTGGAAACACCATATATTTT
CASSFKQGPNSGNTIYF
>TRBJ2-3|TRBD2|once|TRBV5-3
TGTGCCAGAAGACCAGGACTAGCGGGATCCACAGATACGCAGTATTTT
CARRPGLAGSTDTQYF
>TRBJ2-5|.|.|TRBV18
TGTGCCAGCTCACCAAACAGGGTAAAGGGGGTAGAACAAGAGACCCAGTACTTC
CASSPNRVKGVEQETQYF
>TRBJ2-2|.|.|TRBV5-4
TGTGCCAGCAGGGGGACTTCGAACACCGGGGAGCTGTTTTTT
CASRGTSNTGELFF
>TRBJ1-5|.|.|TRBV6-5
TGTGCCAGCAGAAGACAGGCTTCGGGCAATCAGCCCCAGCATTTT
CASRRQASGNQPQHF
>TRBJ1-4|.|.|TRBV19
TGTGCCAGTAGTATACCCTCAGGGAATCGTGAAAAACTGTTTTTT
CASSIPSGNREKLFF
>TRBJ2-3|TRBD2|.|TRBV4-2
TGTGCCAGCAGCCAAGAGGGACTAGCGGGAGGCGACACAGATACGCAGTATTTT
CASSQEGLAGGDTDTQYF
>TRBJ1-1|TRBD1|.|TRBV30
TGTGCCTGCCTCGAGAACAGGGGAAGCACTGAAGCTTTCTTT
CACLENRGSTEAFF
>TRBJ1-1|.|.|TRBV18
TGTGCCAGCTCACGAACGGCGAACACTGAAGCTTTCTTT
CASSRTANTEAFF
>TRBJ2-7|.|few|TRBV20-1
TGCAGCGCAAATAGGGAGCAGTACTTC
CSANREQYF
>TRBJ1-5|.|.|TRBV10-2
TGCGCCAGCGGGGTTGGAGATCAGCCCCAGCATTTT
CASGVGDQPQHF
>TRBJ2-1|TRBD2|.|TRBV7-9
TGTGCCAGCAGCACGCTAGCGGGAGTCTACAATGAGCAGTTCTTC
CASSTLAGVYNEQFF
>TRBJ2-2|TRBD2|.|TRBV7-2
TGTGCCAGCAGCTTGTTTGGGAAGCTAGCGGGGGGGCCGACCGGGGAGCTGTTTTTT
CASSLFGKLAGGPTGELFF
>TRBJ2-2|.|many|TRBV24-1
TGTGCCACCAGTGACAGGCCGAACACCGGGGAGCTGTTTTTT
CATSDRPNTGELFF
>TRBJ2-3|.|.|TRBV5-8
TGTGCCAGCAGCTTCGGTATAACCGCAGATACGCAGTATTTT
CASSFGITADTQYF
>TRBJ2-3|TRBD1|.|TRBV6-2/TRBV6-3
TGTGCCAGCAGTTACGGGACAGGGTTCACAGATACGCAGTATTTT
CASSYGTGFTDTQYF
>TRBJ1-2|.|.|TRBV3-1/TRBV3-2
TGTGCCAGCAGCCAAGTCCAGGGTTGGTACTATGGCTACACCTTC
CASSQVQGWYYGYTF
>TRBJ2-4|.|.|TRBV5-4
TGTGCCAGCAGCCCCGACATCGCCTCGGGTAACATTCAGTACTTC
CASSPDIASGNIQYF
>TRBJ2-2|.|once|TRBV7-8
TGTGCCAGCAGTCCTAACACCGGGGAGCTGTTTTTT
CASSPNTGELFF
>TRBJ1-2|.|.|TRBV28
TGTGCCAGCCCCCTCACAGGGACTCTTGATGGCTACACCTTC
CASPLTGTLDGYTF
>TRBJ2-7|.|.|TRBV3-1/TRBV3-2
TGTGCCAGCAGCCAAGAATCTTACGGCGAGCAGTACTTC
CASSQESYGEQYF
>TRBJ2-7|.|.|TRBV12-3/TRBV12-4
TGTGCCAGCAGTTTAGGTTCGCGCGAGCAGTACTTC
CASSLGSREQYF
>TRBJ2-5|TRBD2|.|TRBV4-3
TGCGCCAGCAGCCAAGATCGGGGACTAGTAGGGGGAGAGACCCAGTACTTC
CASSQDRGLVGGETQYF
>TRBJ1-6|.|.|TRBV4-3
TGCGCCAGCAGCCAAGAACCCAGTAATAATTCACCCCTCCACTTT
CASSQEPSNNSPLHF
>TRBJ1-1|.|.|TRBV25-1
TGTGCCAGCAGTGATAAATTCGGGATTCCCTTTGAAGCTTTCTTT
CASSDKFGIPFEAFF
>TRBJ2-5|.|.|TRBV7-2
TGTGCCAGCAGCTTAGCCTATGCGGGGACCCAAGAGACCCAGTACTTC
CASSLAYAGTQETQYF
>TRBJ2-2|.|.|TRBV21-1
TGTGCCAGCACCATGGGACTAGCGGGGGCCATTTACACCGGGGAGCTGTTTTTT
CASTMGLAGAIYTGELFF
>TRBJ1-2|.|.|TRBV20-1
TGCAGTGCTGGTGTACTTCAGGGTTTTGGGGGGGAAGGATATGGCTACACCTTC
CSAGVLQGFGGEGYGYTF
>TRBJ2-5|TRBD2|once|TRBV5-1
TGCGCCAGCAGCTTGGCCCTGGAGCGGGGGGCCCCGGTGTCCCAGTACTTC
CASSLALERGAPVSQYF
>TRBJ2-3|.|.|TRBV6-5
TGTGCCAGCAGTTACAGACAGACCTCAGATACGCAGTATTTT
CASSYRQTSDTQYF
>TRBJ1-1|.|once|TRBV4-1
TGCGCCAGCAGCCAAGATCCCGCGACAGGCTTTGTTTCGCGCACCCCTAGGGCTTTCTTT
CASSQDPATGFVSRTPRAFF
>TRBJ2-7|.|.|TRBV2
TGTGCCAGCAGTGGAGGCCGGGGTCCCACCTACGAGCAGTACTTC
CASSGGRGPTYEQYF
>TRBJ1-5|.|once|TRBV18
TGTGCCAGCTCACCATCCAGGGAAAATCAGCCCCAGCATTTT
CASSPSRENQPQHF
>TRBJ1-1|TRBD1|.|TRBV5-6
TGTGCCAGCAGCCCGGGACAGCGGAACACTGAAGCTTTCTTT
CASSPGQRNTEAFF
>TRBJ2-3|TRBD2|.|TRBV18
TGTGCCAGCTCGGCCGGACTAGCGGGAGGGTCGGATACGCAGTATTTT
CASSAGLAGGSDTQYF